This TCR beta chain was identified in a study of quantifying T cell responses using KT2 cells (dated by TCRdb to 2017 to 2019). Study-level background: RNA was DNase-treated and reverse transcribed with TCR alpha and beta constant-region primers, mostly using SuperScript III. The efficiency of the T4 ligation step under optimum conditions was estimated to be above 9%. PCR2 was run as a SYBR Green qPCR and stopped at a predetermined fluorescence threshold to avoid over-amplification. What the study reported, not specific to this receptor: Counts of KT2 alpha and beta sequences scaled linearly with input KT2 cell number over several orders of magnitude. KT2 sequences were detected down to the lowest spike-in tested, which was about one KT2 cell per 100,000 PBMC. Saturation in the detection of KT2 sequences was observed at very high KT2 spike-in numbers. The study did not include a side-by-side comparison of this pipeline with other TCR sequencing techniques.

A word on this clonotype: The antigen it recognizes is unknown. Base qualities are missing; no much larger clone stands one base away.

To test the sensitivity and accuracy of the pipeline, known numbers of KT2, a T cell clone whose TCR had already been sequenced, were spiked into unfractionated PBMC. A range of KT2-to-PBMC ratios was produced by mixing KT2 cells with a fixed number of PBMC. The cysteine opens and the phenylalanine closes a CDR3 of 15 amino acids. Kept here is only the CDR3 DNA, which spans 45 bases and is read in frame from base 1. Looking up the germline V gene yields CDR1 LGHNT and CDR2 FRNRAP. The junction shows trimming of 3 bases on V and 1 base on J, plus 12 bases between the germline ends. Library construction relied on UMI-ligation and nested PCR. A single-stranded oligonucleotide carrying the Illumina SP2 sequence and a UMI was ligated to the cDNA 3' end using T4 RNA ligase 1. PCR1 ran around 4 cycles (98°C 15 s, 69°C 30 s, 72°C 40 s); the beta primer was an equimolar mix of RC1.1 and RC1.2 covering TRBC1 and TRBC2. From PCR2 onward, TCR alpha and beta chains were processed separately, and sample indices and Illumina adaptors were added. The UMI, placed after an 8-base spacer, consisted of 12 random nucleotides arranged as two hexamers with a spacer between them. Libraries were sequenced on an Illumina MiSeq with v2 2x251 paired-end chemistry, typically 12 samples per run. PhiX DNA was added at about 4.5-7% to each sequencing library so that diversity was increased. On the study's bioinformatics: Raw reads were converted to FASTQ with bcl2fastq and were demultiplexed by dual indices with Demultiplexor. V and J genes were assigned by Decombinator through tag matching, with a single base-pair mismatch permitted. Using UMIs, Collapsinator corrected both sequencing errors and the frequency errors that come from PCR heterogeneity. CDR3Translator converted Decombinator identifiers into nucleotide sequence, translated that sequence into amino acids, and extracted CDR3 based on C- and N-terminal motifs. A cluster of KT2 sequences that shared one unique molecular identifier was counted as a single distinct KT2 TCR. The public reads were reprocessed in TCRdb via fastp at Q25 and MiXCR, keeping in-frame beta chains. One record per CDR3 amino acid sequence lists the most common genes and DNA. The V and J calls here are based on TCRdb, not the publication. Recorded for this sample are 39,000 or so distinct CDR3 sequences; 17% of them occurred a single time. The ten largest account for 40% to 55% of the sample.

Sequenced: PBMCs spiked with cells of the T cell clone KT2. This receptor chain uses TRBV12-5 and TRBJ2-5; a weak D assignment points to TRBD1 (6 bases agree). The clonotype comes from a human donor. The nucleotide sequence reads as follows: TGTGCTAGTGGTTTCGGCAGGGGAGCCCAAGAGACCCAGTACTTC. It translates as CASGFGRGAQETQYF.